Shown below are 5 T cell receptor beta chains from a single sample sequenced in a study of response to subunit inactivated influenza vaccine. TCRdb fed the RT-PCR reads into MiXCR, producing one record per CDR3 protein. The sample includes about 570,000 distinct CDR3 sequences, about 10% of them seen just once. The same sample was also used in a study of T cells expressing NK-cell markers. That paper adds: It was by 5'RACE template switching with UMIs that TCR beta cDNA was made.

The input for sequencing was PBMCs from blood, taken on the day of vaccination. The receptors derive from a man between 50 and 59 years old who received an inactivated influenza vaccine.

V usage is TRBV12-3 or TRBV12-4 and J usage is TRBJ1-4; D call uncertain. The CDR3 is 15 amino acids. V was pared by 3 bases and J by 1 base, with 9 bases between. Written as DNA, the CDR3 is TGTGCCAGCAGTTTTTCGGTTGAAACTAATGAAAAACTGTTTTTT. This translates into CASSFSVETNEKLFF.

The rearrangement joins TRBV24-1 to TRBJ1-5; 8 bases are shared with TRBD1. This CDR3 spans 16 amino acids. Per germline, CDR1 KGHDR and CDR2 SFDVKD. The trim removed 4 bases at V and 1 base at J, leaving 5 bases unmatched. The CDR3: CATSDPTGGSNQPQHF. In nucleotides, the CDR3 is TGTGCCACCAGTGACCCTACAGGGGGAAGCAATCAGCCCCAGCATTTT.

Notes on this clonotype: A much more abundant neighbour one base away suggests this may be a read error. The genes are TRBV28 and TRBJ2-3; 7 bases line up with TRBD2. In germline, CDR1 is MDHEN, CDR2 SYDVKM. The CDR3 covers 16 residues. The CDR3 is CASSLYKGGSTDTKYF. CDR3 in DNA: TGTGCCAGCAGTTTATATAAGGGAGGGTCGACAGATACGAAGTATTTT. Complete variable domain (other parts from reference TRBV28 and TRBJ2-3): DVKVTQSSRYLVKRTGEKVFLECVQDMDHENMFWYRQDPGLGLRLIYFSYDVKMKEKGDIPEGYSVSREKKERFSLILESASTNQTSMYLCASSLYKGGSTDTKYFGPGTRLTVL.

CDR3 sequence (DNA): TGTGCCAGCAGACAGACACGGAACACTGAAGCTTTCTTT. Amino acids: CASRQTRNTEAFF. V gene TRBV3-1 combines with J gene TRBJ1-1; D is uncertain. Looked up from germline, CDR1 is LGHDT and CDR2 is YNNKEL (reference sequence). The CDR3 loop spans 13 amino acids. The V end was cut by 6 bases, the J end by 1 base, with 9 bases between.

This sequence joins TRBV4-2 and TRBJ2-6; 8 bases are shared with TRBD1. The CDR3 spans 18 residues. V lost 4 bases and J lost 0; bases outside the gene matches: 8. Germline lookup yields CDR1 LGHNA and CDR2 YNFKEQ. CDR3 sequence: CASSPRQGRLSGANVLTF. The CDR3 DNA follows: TGTGCCAGCAGCCCCCGACAGGGGAGGCTCTCTGGGGCCAACGTCCTGACTTTC.